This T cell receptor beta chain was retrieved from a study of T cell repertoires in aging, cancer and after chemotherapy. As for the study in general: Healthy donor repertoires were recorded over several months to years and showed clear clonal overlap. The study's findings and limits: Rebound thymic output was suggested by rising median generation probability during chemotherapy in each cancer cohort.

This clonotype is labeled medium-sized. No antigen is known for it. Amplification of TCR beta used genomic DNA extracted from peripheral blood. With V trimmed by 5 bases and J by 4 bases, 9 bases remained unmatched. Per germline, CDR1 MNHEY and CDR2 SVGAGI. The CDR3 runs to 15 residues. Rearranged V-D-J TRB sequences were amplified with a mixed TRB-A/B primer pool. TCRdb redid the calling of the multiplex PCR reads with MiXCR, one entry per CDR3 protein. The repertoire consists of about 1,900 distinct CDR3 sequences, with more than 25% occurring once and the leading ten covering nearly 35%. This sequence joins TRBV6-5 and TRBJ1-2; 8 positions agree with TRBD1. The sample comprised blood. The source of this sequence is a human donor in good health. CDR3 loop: CASSQQTGATYGYTF. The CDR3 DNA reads TGTGCCAGCAGTCAACAGACAGGGGCAACCTATGGCTACACCTTC.